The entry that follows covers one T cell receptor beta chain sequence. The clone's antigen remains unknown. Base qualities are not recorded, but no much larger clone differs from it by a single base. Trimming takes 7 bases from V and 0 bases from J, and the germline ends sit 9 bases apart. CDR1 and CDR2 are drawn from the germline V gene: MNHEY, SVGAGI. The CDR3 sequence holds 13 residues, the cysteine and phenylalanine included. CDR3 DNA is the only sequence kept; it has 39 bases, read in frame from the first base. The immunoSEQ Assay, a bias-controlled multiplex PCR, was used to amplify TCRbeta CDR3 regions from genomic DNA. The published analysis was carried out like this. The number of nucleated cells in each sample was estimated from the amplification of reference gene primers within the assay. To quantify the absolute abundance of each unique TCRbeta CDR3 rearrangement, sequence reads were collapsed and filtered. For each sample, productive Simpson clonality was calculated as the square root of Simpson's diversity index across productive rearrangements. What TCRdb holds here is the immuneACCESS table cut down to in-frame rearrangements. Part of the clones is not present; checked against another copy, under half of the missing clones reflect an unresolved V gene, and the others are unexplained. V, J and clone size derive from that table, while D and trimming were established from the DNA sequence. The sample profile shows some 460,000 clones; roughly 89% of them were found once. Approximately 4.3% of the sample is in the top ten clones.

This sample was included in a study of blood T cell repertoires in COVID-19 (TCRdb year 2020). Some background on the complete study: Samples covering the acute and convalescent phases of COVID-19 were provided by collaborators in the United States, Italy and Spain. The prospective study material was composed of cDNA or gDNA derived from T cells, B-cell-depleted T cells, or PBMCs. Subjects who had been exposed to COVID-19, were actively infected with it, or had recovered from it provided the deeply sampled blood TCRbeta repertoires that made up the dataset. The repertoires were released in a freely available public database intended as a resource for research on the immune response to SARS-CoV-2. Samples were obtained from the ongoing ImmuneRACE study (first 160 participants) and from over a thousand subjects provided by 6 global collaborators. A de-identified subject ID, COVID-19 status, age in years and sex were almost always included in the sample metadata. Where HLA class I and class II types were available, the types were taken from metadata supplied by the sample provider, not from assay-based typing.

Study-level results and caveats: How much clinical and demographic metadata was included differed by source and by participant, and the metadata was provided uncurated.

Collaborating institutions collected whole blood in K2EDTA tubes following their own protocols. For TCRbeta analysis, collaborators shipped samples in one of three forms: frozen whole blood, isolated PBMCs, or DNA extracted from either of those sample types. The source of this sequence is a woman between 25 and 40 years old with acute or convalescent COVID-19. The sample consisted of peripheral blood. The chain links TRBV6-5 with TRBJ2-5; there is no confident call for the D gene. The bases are TGTGCCAGCAATTGGCAAGACCAAGAGACCCAGTACTTC. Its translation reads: CASNWQDQETQYF.